This passage covers 21 T cell receptor beta chains from one sample sequenced in a study of blood T cell repertoires in COVID-19. TCRdb's table, derived via immunoSEQ multiplex PCR, lists solely in-frame clones and lacks some. The sample holds 250,000 or so clones, under 85% seen once. The sequenced sample was peripheral blood. These receptors were obtained from a man between 25 and 39 years old who had recovered from COVID-19.

V and J are TRBV10-1 and TRBJ2-1, with TRBD2 matching 10 bases. Trimming removed 3 bases from V and 8 bases from J; junction bases left unmatched: 7. The CDR3 contains 15 residues. Per germline, CDR1 WNHNN and CDR2 SYGVQD (reference sequence). The CDR3 coding sequence is TGCGCCAGCAGTGACACTAGCGGGGCAAAGGATGAGCAGTTCTTC. This encodes CASSDTSGAKDEQFF.

The V and J genes are TRBV10-3 and TRBJ1-6; 7 positions agree with TRBD1. After removal of 6 bases from V and 7 bases from J, the junction contained 6 bases not matched to a gene. CDR3 length: 14 residues. Germline loops: CDR1 ENHRY, CDR2 SYGVKD. The CDR3 sequence is CAIRGDSSNSPLHF. The CDR3 bases are TGTGCCATCAGGGGGGACAGCAGCAATTCACCCCTCCACTTT.

V usage is TRBV7-8 and J usage is TRBJ2-5; weak D call: TRBD1 (5 bases). Germline V CDR1 and CDR2: SGHVS, FQNEAQ. This CDR3 contains 15 residues. V lost 4 bases and J lost 1, with 13 bases in between. The DNA for the CDR3 is TGTGCCAGCAGCTCAGCACAGGAGCCCCAAGAGACCCAGTACTTC. This translates into CASSSAQEPQETQYF. The full variable domain, in which reference TRBV7-8 and TRBJ2-5 provide the parts outside the CDR3, is GAGVSQSPRYKVAKRGQDVALRCDPISGHVSLFWYQQALGQGPEFLTYFQNEAQLDKSGLPSDRFFAERPEGSVSTLKIQRTQQEDSAVYLCASSSAQEPQETQYFGPGTRLLVL.

The DNA for the CDR3 is TGTGCCAGCAGCCCTGGGACAGGGGACTATGGCTACACCTTC. It specifies CASSPGTGDYGYTF. The chain joins TRBV7-3 to TRBJ1-2; 10 bases line up with TRBD1. Per germline, CDR1 SGHTA and CDR2 FQGTGA. The CDR3 sequence is 14 residues long. Trimming removed 5 bases from V and 3 bases from J; junction bases left unmatched: 3.

This clone appeared a few times. The chain links TRBV28 to TRBJ2-3, with a tentative D call TRBD1 (6 bases). The CDR3 is made up of 11 amino acids. V was clipped by 9 bases and J by 5 bases, with 9 bases between them. Per the germline V gene, CDR1 is MDHEN and CDR2 is SYDVKM. The CDR3 loop is CASQGIDTQYF. The DNA for the CDR3 is TGTGCCAGTCAGGGGATAGATACGCAGTATTTT.

This clone was seen a handful of times. This chain links TRBV5-3 with TRBJ1-1, with TRBD1 matching over 7 bases. TRBV5-3 falls under the ORF class, with uncertain function. The CDR3 contains 15 residues. Germline trimming cut 5 bases from V and 6 bases from J; bases unmatched to any gene: 13. CDR3 nucleotide sequence: TGTGCCAGAAGAGACTGCAGGGGGGTCGGCGCTGAAGCTTTCTTT. Its protein is CARRDCRGVGAEAFF.

The chain couples TRBV11-2 to TRBJ2-1; TRBD1 aligns across 8 bases. J was trimmed by 7 bases and V by 4 bases; bases with no gene match: 6. Germline CDR1 reads SGHAT; CDR2 reads FQNNGV. This CDR3 contains 14 residues. The CDR3 loop is CASSSTGVVNEQFF. CDR3 DNA sequence: TGTGCCAGCAGCTCGACAGGGGTTGTGAATGAGCAGTTCTTC. Variable domain in full (rest from reference TRBV11-2 and TRBJ2-1): EAGVAQSPRYKIIEKRQSVAFWCNPISGHATLYWYQQILGQGPKLLIQFQNNGVVDDSQLPKDRFSAERLKGVDSTLKIQPAKLEDSAVYLCASSSTGVVNEQFFGPGTRLTVL.

V and J are TRBV28 and TRBJ1-6; 11 nucleotides agree with TRBD1. The CDR3 covers 13 residues. With V trimmed by 2 bases and J by 19 bases, 7 bases remained unmatched. Germline V gene lookup returns CDR1 MDHEN and CDR2 SYDVKM. As DNA, the CDR3 is TGTGCCAGCAGTTTAAACCCGGGACAGGGGGTTCACTTT. As protein: CASSLNPGQGVHF.

The rearrangement uses TRBV6-1 and TRBJ2-7; D is possibly TRBD2 (5 bases). This CDR3 comprises 13 residues. The V and J ends lost 2 bases and 2 bases respectively, with 7 bases between them. CDR1 is MNHNS, CDR2 SASEGT, per germline. The CDR3 bases are TGTGCCAGCAGTGAACCGGAGGCCTACGAGCAGTACTTC. It translates to CASSEPEAYEQYF.

This chain links TRBV15 with TRBJ2-5; 9 bases are a match to TRBD2. This CDR3 comprises 14 residues. The ends lost 5 bases at V and 5 bases at J; junction bases unmatched: 6. Germline CDR1 is LNHNV and CDR2 is YYDKDF (reference sequence). CDR3 sequence reads: CATSLRGGGETQYF. The CDR3 bases are TGTGCCACCAGCCTGCGGGGGGGCGGGGAGACCCAGTACTTC.

CDR3 sequence reads: CASSLGGQGLAEAFF. As DNA, the CDR3 is TGTGCCAGCAGCTTAGGGGGACAGGGCTTGGCTGAAGCTTTCTTT. The genes are TRBV11-3 and TRBJ1-1, with 9 bases lining up with TRBD1. In germline, CDR1 is SGHNT, CDR2 YENEEA. With V trimmed by 1 base and J by 6 bases, 6 bases remained unmatched. The CDR3 is made up of 15 amino acids.

The V and J genes are TRBV9 and TRBJ2-2; D may be TRBD2 (5 bases). V lost 3 bases and J lost 7, with 7 bases in between. The germline V gene encodes CDR1 SGDLS and CDR2 YYNGEE. The CDR3 runs to 12 residues. CDR3 protein: CASSGRGGELFF. CDR3 nucleotide sequence: TGTGCCAGCAGCGGTCGGGGCGGGGAGCTGTTTTTT.

This chain links TRBV5-6 with TRBJ1-1; TRBD1 aligns across 7 bases. This CDR3 region has 17 residues. J was trimmed by 4 bases and V by 1 base; bases with no gene match: 13. Germline V gene lookup returns CDR1 SGHDT and CDR2 YYEEEE. The CDR3 spells CASSLLRDSLRSTEAFF. Here the CDR3 DNA reads TGTGCCAGCAGCTTGTTAAGGGACAGCCTAAGGTCCACTGAAGCTTTCTTT.

This sequence joins TRBV4-2 and TRBJ2-7; 9 bases align to TRBD2. Germline V gene lookup returns CDR1 LGHNA and CDR2 YNFKEQ. V was clipped by 1 base and J by 0 bases; unmatched bases: 4. This CDR3 region has 16 residues. In DNA, the CDR3 is TGTGCCAGCAGCCAAGTCGGTAGCGGGGGCTCCTACGAGCAGTACTTC. Translating gives CASSQVGSGGSYEQYF.

V and J are TRBV27 and TRBJ1-1; D might be TRBD1 (5 bases). V was shortened by 6 bases and J by 11 bases, with 25 bases between the two germline ends. The CDR3 runs 15 residues. The germline gives CDR1 MNHEY, CDR2 SMNVEV (reference sequence). CDR3: CASSRDLWSGQQAFF. As DNA, the CDR3 is TGTGCCAGCAGCAGGGACTTATGGTCGGGGCAGCAGGCTTTCTTT.

This sequence joins TRBV2 and TRBJ2-7; D not resolved. The germline V gene has CDR1 SNHLY and CDR2 FYNNEI. The CDR3 consists of 13 residues. Trimming removed 5 bases from V and 3 bases from J, with 11 bases in between. CDR3 coding DNA: TGTGCCAGCAGTCGAGACAAAGGCTACGAGCAGTACTTC. Its protein product is CASSRDKGYEQYF. Combining the CDR3 with reference TRBV2 and TRBJ2-7 gives the whole variable domain EPEVTQTPSHQVTQMGQEVILRCVPISNHLYFYWYRQILGQKVEFLVSFYNNEISEKSEIFDDQFSVERPDGSNFTLKIRSTKLEDSAMYFCASSRDKGYEQYFGPGTRLTVT.

This clone was observed a single time. The chain employs TRBV3-1 (or the pseudogene TRBV3-2) and TRBJ2-5; 10 positions agree with TRBD2. CDR1 and CDR2 from the germline V gene are LGHDT and YNNKEL (reference sequence). J gave up 1 base and V 4 bases, and 6 bases lay outside the gene matches. The CDR3 extends over 16 amino acids. CDR3 amino acids: CASSPFSSGGQETQYF. The CDR3, as DNA: TGTGCCAGCAGCCCCTTTTCTAGCGGGGGCCAAGAGACCCAGTACTTC.

This clone came up a few times. This chain uses TRBV5-4 with TRBJ2-2; 7 positions match TRBD2. Germline CDR1 is SGHNT and CDR2 is YYREEE (reference sequence). Germline trimming cut 4 bases from V and 0 bases from J; bases unmatched to any gene: 3. CDR3 length equals 15 residues. CDR3 sequence: CASSRGGTNTGELFF. For the CDR3, the DNA is TGTGCCAGCAGCCGCGGGGGTACGAACACCGGGGAGCTGTTTTTT.

This clone has only a few counts. This chain joins TRBV28 and TRBJ1-1; 9 bases fit TRBD1. The CDR3 is made up of 12 amino acids. Germline CDR1 is MDHEN and CDR2 is SYDVKM. V dropped 6 bases and J dropped 5; count of bases not matched to a gene: 1. This chain's CDR3 is CASRGQGTEAFF. In nucleotides, the CDR3 is TGTGCCAGCAGAGGACAGGGGACTGAAGCTTTCTTT.

J is TRBJ2-7 and V is TRBV28; 8 bases fit TRBD1. The ends lost 5 bases at V and 2 bases at J; junction bases unmatched: 5. This CDR3 contains 14 residues. CDR1 is MDHEN, CDR2 SYDVKM, per germline. CDR3 in amino acids: CASSGQGAAYEQYV. The CDR3 region has the DNA TGTGCCAGCAGTGGACAGGGAGCCGCCTACGAGCAGTACGTC.

This clone appeared a single time. The chain is built from TRBV18 and TRBJ1-3, with D possibly TRBD1 on 5 matching bases. Germline CDR1 and CDR2: KGHSH and LQKENI. This CDR3 has 16 residues. V was pared by 1 base and J by 0 bases, with 10 bases between. CDR3 region: CASSPLRGGSGNTIYF. CDR3 coding DNA: TGTGCCAGCTCACCACTTCGCGGGGGCTCTGGAAACACCATATATTTT.